A selection of T cell receptor beta chains follows, all from one sample in a study of neurological immune-mediated disorders. Via MiXCR, TCRdb re-called the 5' RACE reads, giving one row per CDR3 protein. This table holds roughly 53,000 distinct CDR3 sequences, approximately 8.4% found once. Sample: PBMCs. These receptor sequences come from a woman in her forties in good health. CDR3s include the opening cysteine and the closing phenylalanine or tryptophan. The D gene is left open where the match is weak. Clone size is given for some rows only: seen once, a few or many times, or a class if the clone is expanded.

TRBD1	TRBV10-3	many	TRBJ2-2	CATNGQGGTGELFF	TGTGCCACCAATGGACAGGGTGGCACCGGGGAGCTGTTTTTT
NA	TRBV7-2	medium-sized	TRBJ2-5	CASSPQRTIQETQYF	TGTGCCAGCAGCCCCCAAAGGACTATCCAAGAGACCCAGTACTTC
TRBD1	TRBV12-3/TRBV12-4	many	TRBJ2-5	CASSPGDRGPVETQYF	TGTGCCTCCAGCCCCGGGGACAGGGGGCCGGTAGAGACCCAGTACTTC
NA	TRBV5-1	many	TRBJ1-1	CASSLGVANTEAFF	TGCGCCAGCAGCTTGGGAGTGGCGAACACTGAAGCTTTCTTT
TRBD2	TRBV27	many	TRBJ2-1	CASSSPVGAGPNEQFF	TGTGCCAGCAGTTCCCCTGTCGGAGCGGGACCCAATGAGCAGTTCTTC
NA	TRBV25-1	many	TRBJ1-1	CASSEATGSKTEAFF	TGTGCCAGCAGTGAGGCGACGGGGTCAAAGACTGAAGCTTTCTTT
TRBD2	TRBV5-5	many	TRBJ2-1	CASRKTGTRGNEQFF	TGTGCCAGCCGCAAAACCGGGACTAGAGGTAATGAGCAGTTCTTC
NA	TRBV24-1	many	TRBJ2-3	CATSDLTGDTQYF	TGTGCCACCAGTGATCTGACGGGAGATACGCAGTATTTT
NA	TRBV18	many	TRBJ1-2	CASSPPPELAGYTF	TGTGCCAGCTCACCACCGCCAGAATTGGCTGGCTACACCTTC
NA	TRBV28	many	TRBJ1-4	CASSRFATNEKLFF	TGTGCCAGCAGTAGATTCGCAACTAATGAAAAACTGTTTTTT
NA	TRBV9	many	TRBJ1-2	CASSPSRLEFYGYTF	TGTGCCAGCAGCCCATCCCGATTAGAGTTCTATGGCTACACCTTC
NA	TRBV4-3	many	TRBJ1-5	CASSQDRNSNQPQHF	TGCGCCAGCAGCCAAGATAGAAATAGCAATCAGCCCCAGCATTTT
NA	TRBV15	many	TRBJ1-5	CATSRDGRVLQPQHF	TGTGCCACCAGCAGAGATGGCAGGGTACTTCAGCCCCAGCATTTT
TRBD2	TRBV20-1	medium-sized	TRBJ2-1	CSARDLAGGRRYNEQFF	TGCAGTGCTAGAGATCTGGCGGGAGGGCGGCGGTACAATGAGCAGTTCTTC
TRBD1	TRBV5-1	many	TRBJ2-5	CASSPGQGKETQYF	TGCGCCAGCAGCCCGGGACAGGGAAAAGAGACCCAGTACTTC
NA	TRBV5-1	NA	TRBJ2-3	CASSLARGVNTVTQYF	TGCGCCAGCAGCCTGGCCAGGGGGGTCAACACAGTTACGCAGTATTTT
NA	TRBV18	many	TRBJ2-7	CASSDTGYEQYF	TGTGCCAGCTCTGATACAGGGTATGAGCAGTACTTC
NA	TRBV7-2	NA	TRBJ2-2	CASSLEVGELFF	TGTGCCAGCAGCTTAGAGGTCGGGGAGCTGTTTTTT
NA	TRBV12-3/TRBV12-4	many	TRBJ1-1	CASSLAGSNTEAFF	TGTGCCAGCAGTTTAGCCGGGTCGAACACTGAAGCTTTCTTT
NA	TRBV15	many	TRBJ1-3	CATSRDPGNTIYF	TGTGCCACCAGCAGAGATCCTGGAAACACCATATATTTT
TRBD1	TRBV20-1	many	TRBJ2-7	CSALSDRGLSYEQYF	TGCAGTGCTTTAAGTGACAGGGGCCTTTCCTACGAGCAGTACTTC
NA	TRBV27	few	TRBJ1-5	CASKEMGVPQPQHF	TGTGCCAGCAAAGAGATGGGGGTGCCTCAGCCCCAGCATTTT
NA	TRBV15	many	TRBJ1-4	CATSRAATNEKLFF	TGTGCCACCAGCAGGGCTGCAACTAATGAAAAACTGTTTTTT
NA	TRBV15	many	TRBJ2-1	CATSLRDSSLDEQFF	TGTGCCACCAGTCTAAGGGACTCGAGTTTGGATGAGCAGTTCTTC
NA	TRBV12-3/TRBV12-4	many	TRBJ2-2	CASSTRAGELFF	TGTGCCAGCAGCACCAGGGCCGGGGAGCTGTTTTTT
NA	TRBV5-1	many	TRBJ2-5	CASSYTGQETQYF	TGCGCCAGCAGTTACACAGGGCAAGAGACCCAGTACTTC
NA	TRBV7-2	many	TRBJ2-1	CASRIKVRNEQFF	TGTGCCAGCAGGATTAAGGTCCGGAATGAGCAGTTCTTC
NA	TRBV5-1	NA	TRBJ2-7	CASSLRTVGYEQYF	TGCGCCAGCAGCTTGAGGACAGTGGGCTACGAGCAGTACTTC
TRBD2	TRBV3-1	many	TRBJ2-1	CASGNGLAGINEQFF	TGTGCCAGCGGGAACGGACTAGCGGGAATCAATGAGCAGTTCTTC
NA	TRBV10-3	many	TRBJ2-6	CAISEAYSGANVLTF	TGTGCCATCAGTGAAGCTTACTCTGGGGCCAACGTCCTGACTTTC
TRBD2	TRBV4-2	many	TRBJ2-7	CASSQRLAGGYEQYF	TGTGCCAGCAGCCAACGACTAGCGGGAGGGTACGAGCAGTACTTC
TRBD2	TRBV9	NA	TRBJ2-3	CASSLSGGATDTQYF	TGTGCCAGCAGCCTTAGCGGGGGGGCAACAGATACGCAGTATTTT
TRBD1	TRBV7-2	many	TRBJ2-1	CASNKMGQGAYNEQFF	TGTGCCAGCAACAAGATGGGACAGGGGGCCTACAATGAGCAGTTCTTC
NA	TRBV6-5	many	TRBJ2-7	CASSYERGWHEQYF	TGTGCCAGCAGTTACGAACGGGGGTGGCACGAGCAGTACTTC
TRBD2	TRBV29-1	NA	TRBJ2-3	CSVIAGVSDTQYF	TGCAGCGTTATAGCGGGAGTGTCAGATACGCAGTATTTT
NA	TRBV9	many	TRBJ1-1	CASRGTRTEAFF	TGTGCCAGCAGAGGGACCCGCACTGAAGCTTTCTTT
NA	TRBV14	many	TRBJ2-3	CASSPYGYTDTQYF	TGTGCCAGCAGCCCCTACGGCTACACAGATACGCAGTATTTT
TRBD1	TRBV5-1	many	TRBJ2-7	CASSTGTGGRYEQYF	TGCGCCAGCAGCACTGGGACAGGGGGCAGGTACGAGCAGTACTTC
TRBD1	TRBV3-1	many	TRBJ1-5	CASSQGNRGSVDQPQHF	TGTGCCAGCAGCCAAGGAAACAGGGGGTCAGTAGATCAGCCCCAGCATTTT